This TCR beta chain is from a study of blood T cell repertoires in COVID-19. The overall study: COVID-19 samples from acute and convalescent phases originated in the United States, Italy and Spain.

Original processing methods: The authors estimated nucleated cell counts from reference gene primer amplification. TCRdb keeps only in-frame clones here, not all; method: immunoSEQ multiplex PCR. V and J calls and clone size are as listed in that table; D and trimming were resolved from the DNA. This sample has more than 250,000 clones, with about 86% found just once. The CDR3 length is 19 residues. Sequencing was carried out using peripheral blood. This TCR was recovered from a woman aged 25-40 years who had recovered from COVID-19. The chain employs TRBV21-1 and TRBJ1-5; TRBD1, the D gene given by the table, was not confirmed from the DNA. TRBV21-1 has pseudogene status. The CDR3 is CASSNCLYSGQKIYQPQHF. The DNA of the CDR3 is TGTGCCAGCAGCAATTGCTTATACTCGGGACAAAAGATATATCAGCCCCAGCATTTT.